This T cell receptor beta chain was identified in a study of blood T cells in healthy people across ages. Broader study findings: Nothing was known about donor CMV status, and this possibly confounded expanded clonotype changes. Without sorted subsets, naive and antigen-experienced compartments could not be conclusively compared.

Each sample yielded at least 6 million isolated PBMCs. Primed by a sample-barcoded 5' primer and a J-beta primer mix, a second PCR proceeded for about 6 to 11 cycles. Each sample yielded at least 3 million CDR3-containing paired-end reads. A single record per CDR3 protein comes from TCRdb applying MiXCR to the 5' RACE reads. Among about 1 million distinct CDR3 sequences listed, 40% to 50% were seen once. Turning to this clonotype: As yet, its antigen is unknown.

V shed 5 bases and J 5 bases; nucleotides not matched to a gene: 10. The germline V gene encodes CDR1 DFQATT and CDR2 SNEGSKA (reference sequence). The CDR3 length is 15 residues. Source material: blood. The rearrangement uses TRBV20-1 and TRBJ2-3; 10 bases align to TRBD2. The receptor comes from a woman aged 55-69 years in good health. The chain's CDR3 is CSASPRVAGGDTQYF. In DNA, the CDR3 is TGCAGTGCTTCGCCGCGGGTAGCGGGGGGAGATACGCAGTATTTT.